The 14 T cell receptor beta chains presented below share a single source sample, sequenced in a study of blood T cells in healthy people across ages. The authors ran a second PCR of roughly 7 to 11 cycles using a sample-barcoded 5' primer and a J-beta primer mix. MiXCR, applied by TCRdb to the 5' RACE reads, yields one record per CDR3 protein. The sample carries roughly 1,800,000 distinct CDR3 sequences, roughly 49% recorded once. Sequenced: blood. Every receptor here comes from a woman between 35 and 50 years old in good health.

This clonotype has just a few counts. The rearrangement joins TRBV14 to TRBJ2-5, with D hard to call. Trimming removed 2 bases at V and 4 bases at J, with 8 bases between. Germline CDR1 SGHDN, CDR2 FVKESK. This CDR3 spans 13 amino acids. This CDR3 reads CASSQYGTETQYF. CDR3 nucleotide sequence: TGTGCCAGCAGCCAATACGGTACAGAGACCCAGTACTTC.

The genes are TRBV12-3 or TRBV12-4 and TRBJ2-7, with 12 bases identical to TRBD2. The CDR3 length is 16 residues. V trimming: 5 bases; J trimming: 2 bases; junction bases outside the gene matches: 7. Written as DNA, the CDR3 is TGTGCCAGCAGTACGCGACTAGCGGGGGAGACCTACGAGCAGTACTTC. Protein: CASSTRLAGETYEQYF.

This clonotype was found once. The chain combines TRBV24-1 with TRBJ2-7; D gene ambiguous. CDR1 and CDR2 from the germline V gene are KGHDR and SFDVKD. This CDR3 spans 17 amino acids. Trimming shortened V by 3 bases and J by 7 bases, and 24 bases separated the two germline ends. CDR3 DNA: TGTGCCACCAGTGATCCAGCGTACGGCGCTCGGTACAATGAGCAGTACTTC. This codes for CATSDPAYGARYNEQYF.

The J gene is TRBJ2-7, the V gene TRBV20-1, with 8 bases lining up with TRBD2. The DNA end is more similar to TRBJ2-5, so the J call may be wrong. The CDR3 contains 15 residues. From germline, CDR1 is DFQATT and CDR2 SNEGSKA (reference sequence). The CDR3 spells CSARERGDPGETQYF. In DNA, the CDR3 is TGCAGTGCTAGAGAGCGGGGGGACCCGGGGGAGACCCAGTACTTC.

V usage is TRBV27 and J usage is TRBJ2-5, with D tentatively TRBD1 or TRBD2 (5 bases each). The CDR3 has 15 residues. Trimming stripped 8 bases from V and 4 bases from J, with 20 bases between. In germline, CDR1 is MNHEY, CDR2 SMNVEV (reference sequence). The CDR3 protein is CASRFDGTPGETQYF. The CDR3, as DNA: TGTGCCAGCCGGTTTGACGGGACCCCTGGAGAGACCCAGTACTTC.

This clonotype was seen a few times. The chain is built from TRBV28 and TRBJ2-3; the match to TRBD2 covers 7 bases. The J segment lost 0 bases and the V segment lost 1 base, leaving 7 bases of the junction unmatched. This CDR3 contains 17 residues. The germline CDR1 and CDR2 sequences are MDHEN and SYDVKM. In DNA form, the CDR3 reads TGTGCCAGCAGTTTATACAAGCGGGGATCTAGCACAGATACGCAGTATTTT. Translated: CASSLYKRGSSTDTQYF.

This clonotype was observed a few times. The rearrangement joins TRBV7-9 to TRBJ2-5; D unresolved. Trimming shortened V by 5 bases and J by 1 base, and 11 bases separated the two germline ends. The CDR3 runs 14 residues. The germline gives CDR1 SEHNR, CDR2 FQNEAQ (reference sequence). The CDR3 sequence is CASSVTPFQETQYF. The CDR3 coding sequence is TGTGCCAGCAGCGTAACCCCTTTCCAAGAGACCCAGTACTTC.

The chain has TRBV28 and TRBJ2-7; possible D gene TRBD1, 6 bases. This CDR3 region has 16 residues. Per the germline V gene, CDR1 is MDHEN and CDR2 is SYDVKM. V was cut by 1 base and J by 5 bases, with 18 bases left in between. The CDR3 loop is CASSLSAVKGVDEQYF. The CDR3 nucleotides are TGTGCCAGCAGTTTATCTGCTGTGAAGGGGGTGGACGAGCAGTACTTC.

V and J are TRBV12-3 or TRBV12-4 and TRBJ1-1; 9 bases map to TRBD1. The CDR3 is made up of 16 amino acids. V lost 5 bases and J lost 3; bases outside the gene matches: 10. CDR3 residues: CASSDPRDRAHTEAFF. DNA of the CDR3: TGTGCCAGCAGTGACCCCCGGGACAGGGCGCACACTGAAGCTTTCTTT.

The chain recombines TRBV21-1 with TRBJ2-1; TRBD2, the D gene given by the table, was not confirmed from the DNA. TRBV21-1 is termed a pseudogene. CDR3 length: 19 amino acids. In DNA, the CDR3 is TGTGCCAGCAGCAAGGGGCCTAGCGGGGGGGAGAAACTATACAATGAGCAGTTCTTC. As protein: CASSKGPSGGEKLYNEQFF.

This clonotype was seen only once. The rearrangement joins TRBV7-2 to TRBJ2-5, with 10 bases aligning to TRBD2. The J call may not be correct, given that the DNA end is closer to TRBJ2-7. Germline V CDR1 and CDR2: SGHTA, FQGNSA. This CDR3 contains 16 residues. The CDR3 here is CASSLYTSGVSSEQYF. In nucleotides, the CDR3 is TGTGCCAGCAGCTTGTACACTAGCGGGGTTTCCAGCGAGCAGTACTTC.

The chain has TRBV12-3 or TRBV12-4 and TRBJ1-6; a possible D gene is TRBD1 (6 bases). The CDR3 extends over 15 amino acids. V was shortened by 6 bases and J by 3 bases, with 12 bases between the two germline ends. For the CDR3, the DNA is TGTGCCAGCAGACCTGGGGGCGTCTATAATTCACCCCTCCACTTT. Its translation: CASRPGGVYNSPLHF.

J is TRBJ2-7 and V is TRBV10-3, with a possible D match to TRBD1 (7 bases). CDR3 length: 15 residues. CDR1 is ENHRY and CDR2 is SYGVKD in the germline V gene. V shed 4 bases and J shed 7 bases, with 20 bases lying between them. The CDR3 DNA reads as TGTGCCATCAGTGGCCCTCAGGGGGTCGCGGGAGAGCAGTACTTC. Translated: CAISGPQGVAGEQYF.

The CDR3: CASSYGTAKSTQYF. DNA for the CDR3: TGTGCCAGCAGTTACGGGACAGCCAAAAGCACTCAGTACTTC. The rearrangement joins TRBV6-2 or TRBV6-3 to TRBJ2-7, with 7 bases aligning to TRBD1. V trimming: 2 bases; J trimming: 10 bases; junction bases outside the gene matches: 11. This CDR3 spans 14 amino acids. Looked up from germline, CDR1 is MNHEY and CDR2 is SVGEGT.